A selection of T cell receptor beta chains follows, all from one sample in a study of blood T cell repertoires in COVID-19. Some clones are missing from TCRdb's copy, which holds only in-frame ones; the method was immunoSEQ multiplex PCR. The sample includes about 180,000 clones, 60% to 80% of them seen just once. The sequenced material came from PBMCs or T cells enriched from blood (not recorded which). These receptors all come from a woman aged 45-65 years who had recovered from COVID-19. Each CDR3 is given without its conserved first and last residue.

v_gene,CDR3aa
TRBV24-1,ATSDDKSTDTQY
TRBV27,ASSPGTGGGLAF
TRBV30,AWRGGGSGNQPQH
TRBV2,ASSKEREGVEF
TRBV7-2,ASSFRLAADTGELF
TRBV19,ASTLTGTGAEAF
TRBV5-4,ASSLGGVHSNQPQH
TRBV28,ASSLSGTGKNEQF
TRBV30,AWSVWTASSGNTIY
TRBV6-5,ASRMGTGPYEQY
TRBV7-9,ASSSMDSGTEAF
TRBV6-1,ASSEGGGRETQY
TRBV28,ASSPPSGAYEQY
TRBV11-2,ASSREVRGVGEQF